These 21 T cell receptor beta chains came from one sample sequenced in a study of T cell repertoires in cytomegalovirus infection. TCRdb re-derived calls from the reads in MiXCR, one entry per CDR3 protein. The sample has some 940,000 distinct CDR3 sequences; around 30% are singletons. Antigens for these TCRs are unknown. The sequenced sample was cultured CD8+ T cells from PBMCs, obtained from culture after CMV antigen stimulation. These TCRs come from a human donor in good health (CMV status not recorded). Some clones in this sample may be carry-over from other donors' samples.

This clonotype was seen ten or more times. The genes are TRBV7-6 and TRBJ2-1; the D gene is possibly TRBD2 (5 bases). The V end lost 5 bases, the J end lost 4 bases, and 12 bases lay between the germline ends. Germline lookup yields CDR1 SGHVS and CDR2 FNYEAQ. The length of the CDR3 is 14 residues. The CDR3 region has the DNA TGTGCCAGCAGCCCCCCAACTAGATACAATGAGCAGTTCTTC. Translating it yields CASSPPTRYNEQFF.

This sequence joins TRBV7-9 and TRBJ1-2; TRBD1 is a possible D gene (5 bases). Trimming took 5 bases from V and 6 from J, leaving 19 bases between them. The CDR3 length is 15 residues. Germline CDR1 reads SEHNR; CDR2 reads FQNEAQ (reference sequence). CDR3 amino acids: CASSPPGGRVDGYTF. DNA for the CDR3: TGTGCCAGCAGCCCCCCCGGAGGCAGGGTTGATGGCTACACCTTC.

This clonotype was seen more than once but under ten times. This sequence joins TRBV6-5 and TRBJ1-5, with D perhaps matching TRBD1 (5 bases). The CDR3 is 13 amino acids. Germline V gene lookup returns CDR1 MNHEY and CDR2 SVGAGI. Trimming took 6 bases from V and 6 from J, leaving 12 bases between them. Here the CDR3 reads CASSPGRGQPQHF. The CDR3 region has the DNA TGTGCCAGCAGCCCCGGAAGGGGTCAGCCCCAGCATTTT.

This chain uses TRBV11-2 with TRBJ2-4, with 8 bases identical to TRBD1. Per the germline V gene, CDR1 is SGHAT and CDR2 is FQNNGV. V shed 2 bases, J shed 0 bases, and the junction held 6 bases outside the gene matches. The CDR3 totals 17 residues. CDR3 nucleotides: TGTGCCAGCAGCTTAACCCCGACAGGGGAAGCCAAAAACATTCAGTACTTC. This codes for CASSLTPTGEAKNIQYF.

This clonotype was recorded a few times. The rearrangement joins TRBV12-3 or TRBV12-4 to TRBJ2-1; 7 bases agree with TRBD1. This CDR3 comprises 15 residues. Losses at the gene ends were 6 bases for V and 8 bases for J; bases not matched to a gene: 13. The CDR3: CASRHRDSLSDEQFF. As DNA, the CDR3 is TGTGCCAGCAGGCACCGGGACAGTCTTTCCGATGAGCAGTTCTTC.

This clonotype was recorded many times. The chain has TRBV7-8 and TRBJ2-1; 11 bases align to TRBD2. Germline CDR1 reads SGHVS; CDR2 reads FQNEAQ. J lost 4 bases, V lost 6 bases, and 5 bases had no gene match. This CDR3 has 15 amino acids. The chain's CDR3 is CASRSGTSGYNEQFF. DNA of the CDR3: TGTGCCAGCAGATCCGGGACTAGCGGATACAATGAGCAGTTCTTC.

Only a few counts were recorded for this clonotype. The chain couples TRBV4-3 to TRBJ1-4, with 7 bases fitting TRBD1. After removal of 2 bases from V and 8 bases from J, the junction contained 8 bases not matched to a gene. This CDR3 comprises 15 residues. CDR1 and CDR2 (germline): LGHNA, YSLEER. CDR3 DNA: TGCGCCAGCAGCCAAACACAGGGGAGGAGCGAAAAACTGTTTTTT. It translates to CASSQTQGRSEKLFF.

V usage is TRBV4-3 and J usage is TRBJ2-2; D gene ambiguous. The CDR3 length is 15 residues. CDR1 and CDR2 from the germline V gene are LGHNA and YSLEER. The germline V and J ends were trimmed by 1 base and 0 bases, with 6 bases remaining between them. This CDR3 is CASSQGLPNTGELFF. Here the CDR3 DNA reads TGCGCCAGCAGCCAAGGGCTACCGAACACCGGGGAGCTGTTTTTT.

The rearrangement uses TRBV6-2 or TRBV6-3 and TRBJ2-1, with D tentatively TRBD1 or TRBD2 (6 bases each). V lost 4 bases to trimming and J lost 0 bases, with 13 bases between them. CDR1 MNHEY and CDR2 SVGEGT come from the germline V gene. The CDR3 consists of 16 residues. CDR3 residues: CASSSGAPSSYNEQFF. For the CDR3, the DNA is TGTGCCAGCAGTTCGGGGGCCCCGAGCTCCTACAATGAGCAGTTCTTC.

Remarks on this clonotype: This may come from a read error, since a much larger clone is one base off. V and J are TRBV7-8 and TRBJ1-3; 7 bases map to TRBD1. Germline lookup yields CDR1 SGHVS and CDR2 FQNEAQ. CDR3 length: 15 residues. CDR3 sequence: CAGSFTPGQGNTIYF. The CDR3 DNA follows: TGTGCCGGCAGCTTCACCCCGGGACAGGGAAACACCATATATTTT.

Remarks on this clonotype: Sequence at one end of the junction differs from germline and may be a read error. The chain recombines TRBV6-2 or TRBV6-3 with TRBJ2-5; the match to TRBD2 covers 7 bases. This CDR3 spans 15 amino acids. CDR1 is MNHEY, CDR2 SVGEGT, per germline. The CDR3 protein is CANSPGTIAQETQYF. The CDR3 region has the DNA TGTGCCAACAGTCCCGGGACTATAGCACAAGAGACCCAGTACTTC.

This clonotype was detected only a few times. The chain has TRBV11-2 and TRBJ2-1, with 7 bases fitting TRBD2. The germline V gene encodes CDR1 SGHAT and CDR2 FQNNGV. This CDR3 has 16 residues. V was pared by 4 bases and J by 4 bases, with 10 bases of the junction left unmatched. The CDR3 DNA reads TGTGCCAGCAGCTCAACCCTGGGGGGGAGTTACAATGAGCAGTTCTTC. It codes for CASSSTLGGSYNEQFF.

This clonotype came up a few times. The chain is built from TRBV19 and TRBJ1-5; 9 bases are shared with TRBD1. Germline V lookup: CDR1 LNHDA, CDR2 SQIVND (reference sequence). After removal of 8 bases from V and 0 bases from J, the junction contained 8 bases not matched to a gene. The CDR3 consists of 16 residues. The CDR3 spells CASGTGLVYSNQPQHF. CDR3 nucleotides: TGTGCCAGTGGGACAGGGCTTGTCTATAGCAATCAGCCCCAGCATTTT.

This chain links TRBV7-4 with TRBJ1-2, with 7 positions matching TRBD1. Germline loops: CDR1 SGHVT, CDR2 SQSDAQ. V trimming: 3 bases; J trimming: 6 bases; junction bases outside the gene matches: 10. The CDR3 consists of 15 residues. The chain's CDR3 is CASSFPYDREDGYTF. The CDR3 bases are TGTGCCAGCAGCTTCCCTTACGACAGGGAAGATGGCTACACCTTC.

This clonotype was recorded a few times. The V call is TRBV11-2, the J call TRBJ2-3; D may be TRBD2 (6 bases). Germline-derived CDR1 and CDR2 are SGHAT and FQNNGV. V was trimmed by 5 bases and J by 6 bases, leaving 15 bases between them. The CDR3 sequence is 14 residues long. CDR3 loop: CASSPLRGSDTQYF. DNA of the CDR3: TGTGCCAGCAGCCCGCTGCGGGGTTCGGATACGCAGTATTTT. The variable domain in full, with the rest retrieved from reference TRBV11-2 and TRBJ2-3, is EAGVAQSPRYKIIEKRQSVAFWCNPISGHATLYWYQQILGQGPKLLIQFQNNGVVDDSQLPKDRFSAERLKGVDSTLKIQPAKLEDSAVYLCASSPLRGSDTQYFGPGTRLTVL.

This clonotype was seen a few times. The chain joins TRBV7-9 to TRBJ1-1; 8 positions match TRBD1. The V and J ends lost 6 bases and 3 bases, in that order; junction bases with no gene match: 6. Looked up from germline, CDR1 is SEHNR and CDR2 is FQNEAQ (reference sequence). The CDR3 length is 14 residues. The CDR3 reads CASSSGGADTEAFF. CDR3 sequence (DNA): TGTGCCAGCAGTTCAGGGGGCGCGGACACTGAAGCTTTCTTT.

This clonotype was observed a handful of times. The rearrangement links TRBV28 to TRBJ2-1, with D tentatively TRBD1 or TRBD2 (5 bases each). Trimming took 7 bases from V and 4 from J, leaving 20 bases between them. Per germline, CDR1 MDHEN and CDR2 SYDVKM. CDR3 length: 16 residues. The CDR3 bases are TGTGCCAGCATTACAACATCCGGGACGGTTTACAATGAGCAGTTCTTC. Amino acids: CASITTSGTVYNEQFF.

This chain joins TRBV6-2 or TRBV6-3 and TRBJ2-3, with D perhaps matching TRBD2 (5 bases). V was clipped by 5 bases and J by 2 bases, with 17 bases between them. The CDR3 loop spans 16 amino acids. Germline CDR1 reads MNHEY; CDR2 reads SVGEGT. The CDR3: CASSLPLVQATDTQYF. CDR3 nucleotides: TGTGCCAGCAGTCTACCACTAGTGCAAGCCACAGATACGCAGTATTTT.

This sequence joins TRBV27 and TRBJ1-4; perhaps TRBD1 as D (6 bases). The CDR3 sequence is 18 residues long. V was cut by 6 bases and J by 0 bases, with 20 bases left in between. CDR1 is MNHEY, CDR2 SMNVEV, per germline (reference sequence). DNA of the CDR3: TGTGCCAGCAGGCAAACAACAGGGCCTAGATCAACTAATGAAAAACTGTTTTTT. Its translation: CASRQTTGPRSTNEKLFF.

This clonotype appeared a few times. DNA for the CDR3: TGCAGTGCTAGAGATACTAGCGGGGAGGTCTACAATGAGCAGTTCTTC. It specifies CSARDTSGEVYNEQFF. The J gene is TRBJ2-1, the V gene TRBV20-1; 10 bases fit TRBD2. Unmatched junction bases numbered 5, after V lost 0 bases and J lost 3 bases. CDR3 length equals 16 residues. The germline gives CDR1 DFQATT, CDR2 SNEGSKA (reference sequence).

CDR3 region: CASSLDAQGFSYEQYF. The CDR3 DNA reads as TGCGCCAGCAGCTTGGACGCACAGGGGTTTTCCTACGAGCAGTACTTC. The chain has TRBV5-1 and TRBJ2-7; 7 nucleotides agree with TRBD1. This CDR3 has 16 amino acids. V lost 0 bases and J lost 1; bases outside the gene matches: 7. Germline V gene data show CDR1 as SGHRS and CDR2 as YFSETQ.